What follows are 17 T cell receptor beta chains derived from one specimen sequenced in a study of T cell repertoires in cytomegalovirus infection. TCRdb re-derived calls from the reads in MiXCR, one entry per CDR3 protein. The sample shows hundreds of thousands of distinct CDR3 sequences, about 8.8% of them seen only once. The source material was PBMCs. Source of these receptors: a human donor in good health (CMV status not recorded). Some clones in this sample may be carry-over from other donors' samples.

The V call is TRBV20-1, the J call TRBJ1-5; D unresolved. V shed 5 bases and J shed 4 bases, with 18 bases lying between them. Germline V gives CDR1 DFQATT, CDR2 SNEGSKA (reference sequence). This CDR3 has 15 amino acids. CDR3 nucleotides: TGCAGTGCTTCTAAACTGGGGATATTAAATCAGCCCCAGCATTTT. Residues: CSASKLGILNQPQHF.

This clonotype turned up a few times. The chain carries TRBV14 and TRBJ1-1; weak D call: TRBD1 (6 bases). V lost 1 base and J 10 bases, leaving 10 bases between the germline ends. CDR1 and CDR2 (germline): SGHDN, FVKESK. The CDR3 contains 12 residues. DNA of the CDR3: TGTGCCAGCAGCCAAGGCTCCAGGGGAGCTTTCTTT. As protein: CASSQGSRGAFF.

The table lists this clonotype with many counts. The rearrangement joins TRBV7-2 to TRBJ2-5; the D is unclear. This CDR3 is built from 13 residues. Trimming removed 3 bases from V and 0 bases from J, with 5 bases in between. Germline V gives CDR1 SGHTA, CDR2 FQGNSA. CDR3 protein: CASSFDNQETQYF. The CDR3 coding sequence is TGTGCCAGCAGCTTCGATAACCAAGAGACCCAGTACTTC.

This clonotype was detected many times. The genes are TRBV7-8 and TRBJ1-5; tentatively, D is TRBD1 (5 bases). Germline values: CDR1 SGHVS, CDR2 FQNEAQ. Trimming removed 4 bases from V and 8 bases from J, with 15 bases in between. This CDR3 region has 14 residues. Here the CDR3 DNA reads TGTGCCAGCAGCTCCGAGTGGGGGTTAGAGCCCCAGCATTTT. Amino acids: CASSSEWGLEPQHF.

The rearrangement links TRBV6-2 or TRBV6-3 to TRBJ1-2, with TRBD1 as a possible D gene (5 bases). Trimming removed 2 bases from V and 4 bases from J, with 11 bases in between. Germline CDR1 reads MNHEY; CDR2 reads SVGEGT. CDR3 length: 14 residues. The chain's CDR3 is CASSYDRVSYGYTF. DNA of the CDR3: TGTGCCAGCAGTTACGACAGAGTATCCTATGGCTACACCTTC.

In this sample, this clonotype turned up many times. J is TRBJ2-6 and V is TRBV7-9; a weak D match, TRBD2 (5 bases). The CDR3 covers 18 residues. CDR1 is SEHNR, CDR2 FQNEAQ, per germline (reference sequence). Trimming removed 4 bases at V and 0 bases at J, with 16 bases between. Written as DNA, the CDR3 is TGTGCCAGCAGCTCCAAGCCTACCACTAGCTCTGGGGCCAACGTCCTGACTTTC. Protein product: CASSSKPTTSSGANVLTF. The complete variable domain, with remaining parts taken from reference TRBV7-9 and TRBJ2-6, reads DTGVSQNPRHKITKRGQNVTFRCDPISEHNRLYWYRQTLGQGPEFLTYFQNEAQLEKSRLLSDRFSAERPKGSFSTLEIQRTEQGDSAMYLCASSSKPTTSSGANVLTFGAGSRLTVL.

As to this clonotype: A much larger clonotype is one base distant, so this may be a read error. The chain uses TRBV12-3 or TRBV12-4 and TRBJ1-3; the D is unclear. Trimming shortened V by 2 bases and J by 3 bases, and 2 bases separated the two germline ends. CDR3 length: 12 residues. The CDR3 nucleotides read TGTGCCAGCAGTTTAATTGGAAACACCATATATTTT. As protein: CASSLIGNTIYF.

This clonotype was seen at least ten times. This chain joins TRBV7-2 and TRBJ2-1, with 9 bases identical to TRBD2. V trimming: 5 bases; J trimming: 0 bases; junction bases outside the gene matches: 5. The CDR3 contains 16 residues. Germline CDR1 SGHTA, CDR2 FQGNSA. CDR3 sequence: CASSRLAGSSYNEQFF. The CDR3 nucleotides read TGTGCCAGCAGCCGGCTAGCGGGGAGCTCCTACAATGAGCAGTTCTTC.

This clonotype was detected a few times. The rearrangement joins TRBV28 to TRBJ1-5; TRBD1 matches at 8 bases. This CDR3 has 15 residues. With V trimmed by 6 bases and J by 6 bases, 10 bases remained unmatched. Germline CDR1 is MDHEN and CDR2 is SYDVKM. The CDR3 region is CASRLQLDRVQPQHF. The DNA for the CDR3 is TGTGCCAGCAGGCTCCAATTGGACAGGGTTCAGCCCCAGCATTTT.

The sample holds many counts of this clonotype. This chain connects TRBV12-3 or TRBV12-4 to TRBJ1-1; D remains ambiguous. The CDR3 sequence is 13 residues long. The V end lost 5 bases, the J end lost 4 bases, and 11 bases lay between the germline ends. CDR3 sequence reads: CASSIQEGTEAFF. The CDR3 region has the DNA TGTGCCAGCAGTATTCAGGAGGGCACTGAAGCTTTCTTT.

Only a few counts were recorded for this clonotype. This rearrangement joins TRBV6-5 to TRBJ1-6; D is unresolved. Trimming took 0 bases from V and 7 from J, leaving 13 bases between them. Looked up from germline, CDR1 is MNHEY and CDR2 is SVGAGI. CDR3 length: 16 amino acids. CDR3 DNA sequence: TGTGCCAGCAGTTACTCAGCTGGGTTTGGCAATTCACCCCTCCACTTT. Protein sequence: CASSYSAGFGNSPLHF.

This clonotype was found many times. This CDR3 is CASRAPGGEGFTEAFF. In nucleotides, the CDR3 is TGTGCCAGCAGAGCGCCCGGGGGGGAGGGTTTCACTGAAGCTTTCTTT. The chain links TRBV7-2 to TRBJ1-1, with D perhaps TRBD1 (5 bases). V was shortened by 6 bases and J by 4 bases, with 21 bases between the two germline ends. Germline V lookup: CDR1 SGHTA, CDR2 FQGNSA. The CDR3 contains 16 residues.

This clonotype was found many times. The chain carries TRBV27 and TRBJ2-1; 7 bases line up with TRBD2. CDR3 length: 16 amino acids. CDR1 is MNHEY, CDR2 SMNVEV, per germline (reference sequence). The J segment lost 0 bases and the V segment lost 4 bases, leaving 6 bases of the junction unmatched. The CDR3 DNA sequence: TGTGCCAGCAGTTCACAGCGGGGTATCTCCTACAATGAGCAGTTCTTC. This encodes CASSSQRGISYNEQFF.

There are a few counts of this clonotype. The CDR3 sequence is CASSLYLIAEQFF. The DNA of the CDR3 is TGCGCCAGCAGCTTGTACCTGATCGCTGAGCAGTTCTTC. V is TRBV5-1 and J is TRBJ2-1; no clear D gene. This CDR3 is built from 13 residues. Germline V gives CDR1 SGHRS, CDR2 YFSETQ. V was cut by 1 base and J by 9 bases, with 11 bases left in between.

Many counts were recorded for this clonotype. The gene calls are TRBV28 and TRBJ1-2; the D is unclear. This CDR3 contains 13 residues. Germline values: CDR1 MDHEN, CDR2 SYDVKM. The ends were cut back, 2 bases at V and 8 bases at J, with 12 bases in the middle. The CDR3 nucleotides read TGTGCCAGCAGTTTACAAACGGTTAGGGGCTACACCTTC. Translated: CASSLQTVRGYTF.

This clonotype was recorded at least ten times. The chain employs TRBV7-9 and TRBJ2-7, with D possibly TRBD1 on 6 matching bases. The CDR3 consists of 13 residues. Germline CDR1 is SEHNR and CDR2 is FQNEAQ (reference sequence). V was pared by 5 bases and J by 5 bases, with 13 bases between. The DNA of the CDR3 is TGTGCCAGCAGCGGGTACAGGGACGACGAGCAGTACGTC. Protein: CASSGYRDDEQYV.

This clonotype has ten or more counts. This chain joins TRBV19 and TRBJ1-1, with a tentative D call TRBD1 (6 bases). Germline lookup yields CDR1 LNHDA and CDR2 SQIVND (reference sequence). V lost 1 base and J lost 8, with 17 bases in between. The CDR3 spans 15 residues. The CDR3 spells CASSIALRTAEEAFF. The CDR3 DNA follows: TGTGCCAGTAGTATAGCCCTTCGGACAGCCGAAGAAGCTTTCTTT.